Sequencing of this T cell receptor (beta chain) was carried out in a study of beta chain features in type 1 diabetes. Study findings and constraints: For Type 1 diabetes patients, all four CD4+ subsets carried TCRB CDR3s that were moderately but significantly shorter.

Germline values: CDR1 GTSNPN, CDR2 SVGIG (reference sequence). This CDR3 spans 17 amino acids. This clone has a handful of counts. What it recognizes is unknown. The sequenced template was cDNA made from the entire isolated RNA. Sequencing was performed with immunoSEQ multiplex PCR; in TCRdb, only in-frame clones are kept and a portion is missing. The sample includes some 360,000 clones, around 10% of them seen just once. The chain employs TRBV30 and TRBJ2-5; D assignment may be TRBD1 or TRBD2 (6 bases each). The J call is doubtful: the DNA matches TRBJ2-4 better. The TCR originated in a man aged 25-45 years with type 1 diabetes. Sample: central memory CD4+ T cells from blood. The CDR3, as DNA: TGTGCCTGGGCTAGGGGGGTCTACAGAGGGACCAAAAACATTCAGTACTTC. Protein product: CAWARGVYRGTKNIQYF.